This TCR beta chain derives from a study of blood T cell repertoires in COVID-19 (TCRdb year 2020). With respect to the entire study: Samples covering the acute and convalescent phases of COVID-19 were provided by collaborators in the United States, Italy and Spain. The material from the prospective study consisted of cDNA or gDNA derived from T cells, B-cell-depleted T cells, or PBMCs. Where available, HLA class I and class II types were obtained from metadata supplied by the sample provider rather than from assay-based typing. The samples were drawn from two sources: the first 160 participants of the ongoing ImmuneRACE study, and over 950 subjects contributed by 6 global collaborators. Nearly every sample came with metadata listing a de-identified subject ID, COVID-19 status, age in years and sex. A freely available public database, intended as a resource for researchers studying the immune response to SARS-CoV-2, is where the repertoires were released. The dataset comprised deeply sampled blood TCRbeta repertoires from subjects exposed to, actively infected with, or recovered from COVID-19.

Concerning this clone: The clone's antigen remains unknown. No much larger clonotype is one base removed from it; base qualities were not supplied.

TCRbeta CDR3 regions were amplified from genomic DNA using the immunoSEQ Assay, a bias-controlled multiplex PCR. Per the authors' processing: The number of nucleated cells in each sample was estimated by amplification of reference gene primers within the assay. To quantify the absolute abundance of each unique TCRbeta CDR3 rearrangement, sequence reads were collapsed and filtered. Productive Simpson clonality was computed per sample as the square root of Simpson's diversity index over productive rearrangements. In TCRdb, the immuneACCESS table is reduced to in-frame sequences with V and J assigned. These tables do not hold every clone; where another copy was compared, an unresolved V gene accounts for under half, and the others remain unexplained. Clone size and the V and J calls come from that table; the DNA yielded D and trimming. The sample yields fewer than 200,000 clones; approximately 80% were counted once. 9.1% of the sample is held by the ten biggest clonotypes.

The collaborating institutions used their own protocols to collect whole blood in K2EDTA tubes. For TCRbeta analysis, collaborators shipped samples as frozen whole blood, isolated PBMCs, or DNA extracted from either of those sample types. Broad study findings and their caveats: How much clinical and demographic metadata was included differed by source and by participant, and the metadata was provided uncurated.

The source of this sequence is a woman of 80 years or more with active or convalescent COVID-19. The sequenced material came from peripheral blood.

The CDR3 protein sequence reads: CASSIGQGDGTQYF. The bases are TGTGCCAGTAGTATCGGGCAGGGGGACGGGACCCAGTACTTC. The sequence links TRBV19 to TRBJ2-5; 7 bases in the middle match TRBD1. The germline V gene (reference sequence) specifies LNHDA as CDR1 and SQIVND as CDR2. Including cysteine and phenylalanine, the CDR3 has 14 amino acids. The retained sequence is limited to the CDR3, 42 bases, with the frame set at the first base. After removal of 3 bases from V and 7 bases from J, the junction retains 8 bases not matched to a gene. The CDR3 plus the reference TRBV19 and TRBJ2-5 genes for the other parts give the full variable domain: DGGITQSPKYLFRKEGQNVTLSCEQNLNHDAMYWYRQDPGQGLRLIYYSQIVNDFQKGDIAEGYSVSREKKESFPLTVTSAQKNPTAFYLCASSIGQGDGTQYFGPGTRLLVL.